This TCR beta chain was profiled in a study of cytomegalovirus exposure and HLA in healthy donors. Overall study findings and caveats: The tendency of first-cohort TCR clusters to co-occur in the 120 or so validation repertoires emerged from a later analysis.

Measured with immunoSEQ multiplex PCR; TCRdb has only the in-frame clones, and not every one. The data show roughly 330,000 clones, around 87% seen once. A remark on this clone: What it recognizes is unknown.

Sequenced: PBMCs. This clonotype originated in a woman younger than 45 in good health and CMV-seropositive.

Here the CDR3 reads CASSHPTGFLDEQYF. Written as DNA, the CDR3 is TGTGCCAGCAGCCACCCGACAGGGTTTCTAGACGAGCAGTACTTC. This chain joins TRBV6-6 and TRBJ2-7, with TRBD1 matching 7 bases. Germline V CDR1 and CDR2: MNHNY, SVGAGI (reference sequence). V lost 6 bases, J lost 5 bases, and 13 bases stayed unmatched. The CDR3 is made up of 15 amino acids.